A single T cell receptor (beta chain) is shown here with its context. The target antigen is unknown. The germline gene is not matched at one end of the junction; a read error may be the cause. The data belong to a study of CD8+CD57+ T cells in acquired aplastic anemia. Whole-study findings and limits: In common between the patients and the controls were around 29 CD8+ CDR3 sequences.

Genomic DNA was employed as the template in profiling TCR beta VDJ and CDR3. MiXCR was run by TCRdb on the reads, yielding one entry per CDR3 protein. The sample carries some 180,000 distinct CDR3 sequences, around 60% recorded once. Those patients picked for sequencing had displayed CD8+CD57+ cell expansion on flow cytometry. As a group, the patients uniformly had severe acquired aplastic anemia. Patients were treatment-naive when blood was sampled. CDR3 length: 16 residues. The germline V gene has CDR1 SNHLY and CDR2 FYNNEI. The rearrangement joins TRBV2 to TRBJ2-5; TRBD2 might be the D (5 bases). The sample taken for sequencing was sorted CD4+, CD8+, or CD8+CD57+ T cells (not recorded which) from PBMCs. The receptor was derived from a human donor with aplastic anemia. Here the CDR3 reads CAGSDPAGNGGETQYF. The CDR3 region has the DNA TGTGCCGGCAGTGACCCAGCCGGTAACGGAGGAGAGACCCAGTACTTC.